These T cell receptor beta chains were read from a single sample in a study of T cells in Graves' hyperthyroidism and ophthalmopathy. Via MiXCR, TCRdb re-called the multiplex PCR reads, giving one row per CDR3 protein. The sample records a few hundred thousand distinct CDR3 sequences, 15% being singletons. The sequenced material came from blood. The receptor source for this set is a woman aged 45-60 years with Graves' hyperthyroidism that later progressed to Graves' ophthalmopathy. Each CDR3 is given with its conserved first and last residue. Fields, in order: V gene, D gene, clone size, J gene, CDR3 DNA, CDR3 protein. D genes are given only for firm matches. Only some rows state a clone size, as once, few, many or a class for expanded clones.

V gene: TRBV20-1; D gene: NA; clone size: many; J gene: TRBJ2-7; CDR3 DNA: TGCAGTGCTAGACGGGGACACGAGCAGTACTTC; CDR3 protein: CSARRGHEQYF
V gene: TRBV6-1; D gene: NA; clone size: many; J gene: TRBJ2-3; CDR3 DNA: TGTGCCAGCACCCCAGATACGCAGTATTTT; CDR3 protein: CASTPDTQYF
V gene: TRBV4-1; D gene: TRBD1; clone size: NA; J gene: TRBJ1-6; CDR3 DNA: TGCGCCAGCAGCCGAATACAGGGGGCATATAATTCACCCCTCCACTTT; CDR3 protein: CASSRIQGAYNSPLHF
V gene: TRBV9; D gene: NA; clone size: many; J gene: TRBJ2-7; CDR3 DNA: TGTGCCAGCAGCCCCCAATGGCAGGGGTCCTACGAGCAGTACTTC; CDR3 protein: CASSPQWQGSYEQYF
V gene: TRBV4-1; D gene: NA; clone size: once; J gene: TRBJ2-1; CDR3 DNA: TGCGCCAGCAGCCAAGATTATGCCCGGGCCTGGGGCGACGAGCAGTTCTTC; CDR3 protein: CASSQDYARAWGDEQFF
V gene: TRBV5-1; D gene: TRBD2; clone size: many; J gene: TRBJ2-3; CDR3 DNA: TGCGCCAGCAGCTTGGGGGACTACCTCACAGATACGCAGTATTTT; CDR3 protein: CASSLGDYLTDTQYF
V gene: TRBV5-1; D gene: NA; clone size: few; J gene: TRBJ2-5; CDR3 DNA: TGCGCCAGCTCCACTAGAGGGGTTCAAGAGACCCAGTACTTC; CDR3 protein: CASSTRGVQETQYF
V gene: TRBV20-1; D gene: NA; clone size: many; J gene: TRBJ2-1; CDR3 DNA: TGCAGTGCTAGTCAAGGACCTTCGTACAATGAGCAGTTCTTC; CDR3 protein: CSASQGPSYNEQFF
V gene: TRBV5-5; D gene: NA; clone size: many; J gene: TRBJ2-7; CDR3 DNA: TGTGCCAGTTCCCCTTTGGTCGCCTACGAGCAGTACTTC; CDR3 protein: CASSPLVAYEQYF
V gene: TRBV24-1; D gene: NA; clone size: many; J gene: TRBJ2-7; CDR3 DNA: TGTGCCACCAGTGATTGGGACGGCAGCTCCTACGAGCAGTACTTC; CDR3 protein: CATSDWDGSSYEQYF
V gene: TRBV28; D gene: TRBD2; clone size: NA; J gene: TRBJ2-3; CDR3 DNA: TGTGCCAGCAGTTTACCCCTGACTAGCGGGAGTAGCACAGATACGCAGTATTTT; CDR3 protein: CASSLPLTSGSSTDTQYF
V gene: TRBV4-2; D gene: TRBD2; clone size: NA; J gene: TRBJ2-7; CDR3 DNA: TGTGCCAGCAGCCACCCCCCGGCAGCGGGAGGGCCAACCCCCTACGAGCAGTACTTC; CDR3 protein: CASSHPPAAGGPTPYEQYF
V gene: TRBV5-6; D gene: TRBD1; clone size: many; J gene: TRBJ1-1; CDR3 DNA: TGTGCCAGCAGGTGGACAGGGGGGTCCCTGAACACTGAAGCTTTCTTT; CDR3 protein: CASRWTGGSLNTEAFF
V gene: TRBV20-1; D gene: NA; clone size: many; J gene: TRBJ1-1; CDR3 DNA: TGCAGTGCCAGTGCCCGGGGGGGAGAAGCTTTCTTT; CDR3 protein: CSASARGGEAFF
V gene: TRBV7-9; D gene: TRBD2; clone size: many; J gene: TRBJ2-3; CDR3 DNA: TGTGCCAGCAGAACCGGGGGGGCAGATACGCAGTATTTT; CDR3 protein: CASRTGGADTQYF
V gene: TRBV2; D gene: TRBD2; clone size: few; J gene: TRBJ2-3; CDR3 DNA: TGTGCCAGCACCGGACTAGCGGGAGTGAAAGATACGCAGTATTTT; CDR3 protein: CASTGLAGVKDTQYF
V gene: TRBV27; D gene: NA; clone size: many; J gene: TRBJ2-1; CDR3 DNA: TGTGCCAGCAGTTTAGGCAGGGGCTTTAAGAATGAGCAGTTCTTC; CDR3 protein: CASSLGRGFKNEQFF
V gene: TRBV6-1; D gene: NA; clone size: many; J gene: TRBJ2-7; CDR3 DNA: TGTGCCAGCATTGAGAAGGACTTGGCTTACGAGCAGTACTTC; CDR3 protein: CASIEKDLAYEQYF
V gene: TRBV19; D gene: TRBD1; clone size: NA; J gene: TRBJ1-5; CDR3 DNA: TGTGCCAGTAGTATTAGGGGGCTCAGTCAGCCCCAGCATTTT; CDR3 protein: CASSIRGLSQPQHF
V gene: TRBV5-1; D gene: NA; clone size: many; J gene: TRBJ2-1; CDR3 DNA: TGCGCCAGCAGCTCCCTGGACCCGTCCTATGAGCAGTTCTTC; CDR3 protein: CASSSLDPSYEQFF
V gene: TRBV6-1; D gene: NA; clone size: few; J gene: TRBJ1-2; CDR3 DNA: TGTGCCAGCAGTGAACGGTATTATAGGGATGCTAACTATGGCTACACCTTC; CDR3 protein: CASSERYYRDANYGYTF
V gene: TRBV6-2/TRBV6-3; D gene: NA; clone size: NA; J gene: TRBJ2-5; CDR3 DNA: TGTGCCAGCAGCCCCCCGGCGGGGAGTGGGGAGACCCAGTACTTC; CDR3 protein: CASSPPAGSGETQYF
V gene: TRBV12-3/TRBV12-4; D gene: NA; clone size: many; J gene: TRBJ2-3; CDR3 DNA: TGTGCCAGCAGTTTTCCCACAGGCGGTGGGGTGGCAGATACGCAGTATTTT; CDR3 protein: CASSFPTGGGVADTQYF
V gene: TRBV27; D gene: NA; clone size: many; J gene: TRBJ1-1; CDR3 DNA: TGTGCCAGCAGTTTATCGGGGGCAAGTTGGGTCACTGAAGCTTTCTTT; CDR3 protein: CASSLSGASWVTEAFF
V gene: TRBV19; D gene: NA; clone size: NA; J gene: TRBJ1-1; CDR3 DNA: TGTGCCAGTAGTAGGACAGCCGGGGGGACCGGCACTGAAGCTTTCTTT; CDR3 protein: CASSRTAGGTGTEAFF
V gene: TRBV27; D gene: NA; clone size: many; J gene: TRBJ2-7; CDR3 DNA: TGTGCCAGCAGTTTATCCTTCTCCTACGAGCAGTACTTC; CDR3 protein: CASSLSFSYEQYF
V gene: TRBV27; D gene: TRBD2; clone size: many; J gene: TRBJ2-1; CDR3 DNA: TGTGCCAGCGGGGCTAGCGGCTCCTACAATGAGCAGTTCTTC; CDR3 protein: CASGASGSYNEQFF
V gene: TRBV5-1; D gene: NA; clone size: many; J gene: TRBJ2-7; CDR3 DNA: TGCGCCAGCAGCTTGGGAGGGGCGGACGAGCAGTACTTC; CDR3 protein: CASSLGGADEQYF
V gene: TRBV6-1; D gene: TRBD1; clone size: NA; J gene: TRBJ2-2; CDR3 DNA: TGTGCCAGCAGTGAAGCTAGACAGGGTCGGGACACCGGGGAGCTGTTTTTT; CDR3 protein: CASSEARQGRDTGELFF